This T cell receptor beta chain was sequenced during a study of T cell repertoires in cytomegalovirus infection. Study as a whole: Matching HLA type and CMV infection were both indicated by public TCR beta signatures.

CDR3 size: 15 residues. Germline lookup yields CDR1 DFQATT and CDR2 SNEGSKA (reference sequence). V lost 8 bases, J lost 4 bases, and 23 bases lay in between. TCRdb re-called the reads with MiXCR, one entry per CDR3 protein. The table has around 260,000 distinct CDR3 sequences, roughly 10% seen once; the top ten hold about 15%. In the case of this clonotype: The antigen is undetermined.

General study points: Identification of carriers of CMV plus the relevant HLA was performed using cumulative public TCR beta family frequency. Clonotype analysis showed dominance of the ex vivo response by HLA-C-restricted CMV-specific TCR beta clonotypes.

Sequenced: PBMCs. The sequence was obtained from a human donor in good health (CMV status not recorded). Some clones in this sample may be carry-over from other donors' samples. This chain connects TRBV20-1 to TRBJ1-1, with a tentative D call TRBD1 (6 bases). The CDR3 region has the DNA TGCAGTTTCGACCGTGGGGGGGGCGAGGGCACTGAAGCTTTCTTT. The encoded protein is CSFDRGGGEGTEAFF.